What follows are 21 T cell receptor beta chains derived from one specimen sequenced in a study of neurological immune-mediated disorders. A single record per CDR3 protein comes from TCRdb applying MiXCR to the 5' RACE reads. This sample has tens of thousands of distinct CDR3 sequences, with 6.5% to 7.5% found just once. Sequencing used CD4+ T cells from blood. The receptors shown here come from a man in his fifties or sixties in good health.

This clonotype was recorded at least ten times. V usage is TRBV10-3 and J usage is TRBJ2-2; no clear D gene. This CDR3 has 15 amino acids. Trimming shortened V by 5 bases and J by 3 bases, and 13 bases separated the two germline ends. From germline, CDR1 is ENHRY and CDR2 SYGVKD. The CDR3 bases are TGTGCCATCAGTAGGGAAACCGGCGACACCGGGGAGCTGTTTTTT. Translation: CAISRETGDTGELFF.

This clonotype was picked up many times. The CDR3 region is CATSRRGQETQYF. CDR3 nucleotides: TGTGCCACCAGCAGAAGGGGCCAAGAGACCCAGTACTTC. The chain joins TRBV15 to TRBJ2-5; maybe TRBD1 (5 bases). V was clipped by 2 bases and J by 1 base, with 5 bases between them. The CDR3 is 13 amino acids. Germline-derived CDR1 and CDR2 are LNHNV and YYDKDF (reference sequence).

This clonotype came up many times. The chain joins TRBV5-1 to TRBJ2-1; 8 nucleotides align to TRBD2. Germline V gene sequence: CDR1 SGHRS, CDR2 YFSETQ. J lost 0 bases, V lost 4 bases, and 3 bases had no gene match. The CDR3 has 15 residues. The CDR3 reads CASSPSGSSYNEQFF. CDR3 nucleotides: TGCGCCAGCAGCCCCAGCGGGAGCTCCTACAATGAGCAGTTCTTC.

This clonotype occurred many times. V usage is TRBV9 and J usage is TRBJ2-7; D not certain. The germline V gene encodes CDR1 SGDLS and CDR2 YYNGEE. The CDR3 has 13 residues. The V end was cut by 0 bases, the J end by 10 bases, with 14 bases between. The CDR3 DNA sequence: TGTGCCAGCAGCGTAGAGGGTCAGACCGTTCAGTACTTC. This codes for CASSVEGQTVQYF.

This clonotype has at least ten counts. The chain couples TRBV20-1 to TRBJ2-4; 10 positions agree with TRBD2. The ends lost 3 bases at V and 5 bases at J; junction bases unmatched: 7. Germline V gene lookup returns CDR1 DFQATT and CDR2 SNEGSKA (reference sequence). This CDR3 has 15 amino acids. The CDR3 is CSARERGLAQNIQYF. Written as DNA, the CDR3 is TGCAGTGCTAGGGAGCGGGGACTAGCGCAAAACATTCAGTACTTC.

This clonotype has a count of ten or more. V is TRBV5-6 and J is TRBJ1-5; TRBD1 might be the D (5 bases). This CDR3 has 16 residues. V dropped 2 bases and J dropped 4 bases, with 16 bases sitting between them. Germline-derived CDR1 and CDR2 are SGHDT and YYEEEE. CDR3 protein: CASSFPPTDINQPQHF. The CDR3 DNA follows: TGTGCCAGCAGCTTTCCCCCAACGGACATTAATCAGCCCCAGCATTTT.

This chain's CDR3 is CASSFGPAGGQETQYF. CDR3 coding DNA: TGTGCCAGCAGCTTCGGTCCGGCGGGAGGACAAGAGACCCAGTACTTC. V usage is TRBV7-9 and J usage is TRBJ2-5; 8 bases match TRBD2. This CDR3 spans 16 amino acids. V shed 3 bases and J 2 bases; nucleotides not matched to a gene: 8. From germline, CDR1 is SEHNR and CDR2 FQNEAQ (reference sequence).

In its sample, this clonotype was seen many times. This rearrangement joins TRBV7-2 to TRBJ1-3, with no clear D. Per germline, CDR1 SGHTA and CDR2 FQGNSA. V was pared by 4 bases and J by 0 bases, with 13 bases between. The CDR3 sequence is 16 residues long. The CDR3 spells CASSSQARGSGNTIYF. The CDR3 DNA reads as TGTGCCAGCAGCTCCCAGGCTCGTGGCTCTGGAAACACCATATATTTT.

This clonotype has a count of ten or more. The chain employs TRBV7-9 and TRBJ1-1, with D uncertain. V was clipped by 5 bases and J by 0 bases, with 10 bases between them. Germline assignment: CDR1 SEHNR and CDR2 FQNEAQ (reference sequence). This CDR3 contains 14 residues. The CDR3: CASSHGLMNTEAFF. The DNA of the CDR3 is TGTGCCAGCAGCCACGGACTGATGAACACTGAAGCTTTCTTT.

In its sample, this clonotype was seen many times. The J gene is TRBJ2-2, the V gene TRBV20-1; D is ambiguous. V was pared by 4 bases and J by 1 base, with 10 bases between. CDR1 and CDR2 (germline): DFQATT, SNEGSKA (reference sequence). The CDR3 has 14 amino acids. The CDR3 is CSAKTEQNTGELFF. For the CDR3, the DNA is TGCAGTGCTAAGACCGAACAGAACACCGGGGAGCTGTTTTTT.

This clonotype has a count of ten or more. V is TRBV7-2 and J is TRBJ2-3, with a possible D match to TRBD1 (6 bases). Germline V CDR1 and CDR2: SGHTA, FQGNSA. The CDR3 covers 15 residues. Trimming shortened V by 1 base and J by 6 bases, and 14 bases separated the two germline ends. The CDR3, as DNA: TGTGCCAGCAGCTTAGGGAGTTTCCAGGGGGATACGCAGTATTTT. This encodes CASSLGSFQGDTQYF.

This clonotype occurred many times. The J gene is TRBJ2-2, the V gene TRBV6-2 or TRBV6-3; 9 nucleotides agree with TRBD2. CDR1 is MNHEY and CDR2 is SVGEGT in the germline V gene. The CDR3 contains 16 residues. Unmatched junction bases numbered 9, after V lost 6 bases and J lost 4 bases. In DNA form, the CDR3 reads TGTGCCAGCAGCCTCGGACTAGCGCGATCCACCGGGGAGCTGTTTTTT. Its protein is CASSLGLARSTGELFF.

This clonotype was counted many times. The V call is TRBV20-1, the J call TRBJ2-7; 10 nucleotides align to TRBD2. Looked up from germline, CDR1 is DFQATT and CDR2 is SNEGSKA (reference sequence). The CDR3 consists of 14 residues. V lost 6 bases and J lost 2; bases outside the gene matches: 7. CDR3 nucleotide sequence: TGCAGTGCGGGAGGAGCGGGAGGGGCCTACGAGCAGTACTTC. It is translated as CSAGGAGGAYEQYF.

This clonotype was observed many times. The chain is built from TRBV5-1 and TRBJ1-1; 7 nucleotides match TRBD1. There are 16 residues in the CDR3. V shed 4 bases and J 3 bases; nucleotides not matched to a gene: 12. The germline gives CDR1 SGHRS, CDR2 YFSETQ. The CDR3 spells CASSGSTGFKDTEAFF. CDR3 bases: TGCGCCAGCAGCGGATCGACAGGGTTTAAGGACACTGAAGCTTTCTTT.

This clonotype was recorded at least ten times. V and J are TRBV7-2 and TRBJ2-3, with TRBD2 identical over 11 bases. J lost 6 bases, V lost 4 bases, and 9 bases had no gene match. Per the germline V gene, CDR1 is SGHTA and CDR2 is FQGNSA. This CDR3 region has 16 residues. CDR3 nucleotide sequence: TGTGCCAGCAGCTCAACTAGCGGGAGTGGGGCGGATACGCAGTATTTT. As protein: CASSSTSGSGADTQYF. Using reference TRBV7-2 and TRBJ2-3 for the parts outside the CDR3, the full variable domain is GAGVSQSPSNKVTEKGKDVELRCDPISGHTALYWYRQSLGQGLEFLIYFQGNSAPDKSGLPSDRFSAERTGGSVSTLTIQRTQQEDSAVYLCASSSTSGSGADTQYFGPGTRLTVL.

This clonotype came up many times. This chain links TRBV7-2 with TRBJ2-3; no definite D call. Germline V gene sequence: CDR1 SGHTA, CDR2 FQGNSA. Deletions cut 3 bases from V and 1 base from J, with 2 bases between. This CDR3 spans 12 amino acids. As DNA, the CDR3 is TGTGCCAGCAGCTTCGGCACAGATACGCAGTATTTT. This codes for CASSFGTDTQYF. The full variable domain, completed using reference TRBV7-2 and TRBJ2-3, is GAGVSQSPSNKVTEKGKDVELRCDPISGHTALYWYRQSLGQGLEFLIYFQGNSAPDKSGLPSDRFSAERTGGSVSTLTIQRTQQEDSAVYLCASSFGTDTQYFGPGTRLTVL.

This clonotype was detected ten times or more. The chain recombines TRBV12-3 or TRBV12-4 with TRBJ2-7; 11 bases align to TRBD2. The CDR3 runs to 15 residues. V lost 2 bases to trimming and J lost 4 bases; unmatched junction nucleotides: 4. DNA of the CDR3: TGTGCCAGCAGTTTAACTAGCGGGAGCGTGTACGAGCAGTACTTC. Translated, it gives CASSLTSGSVYEQYF.

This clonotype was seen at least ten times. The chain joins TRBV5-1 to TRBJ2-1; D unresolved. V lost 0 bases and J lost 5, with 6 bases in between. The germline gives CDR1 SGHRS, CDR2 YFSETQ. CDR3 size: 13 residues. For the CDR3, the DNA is TGCGCCAGCAGCTTGGGACCACACAATGAGCAGTTCTTC. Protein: CASSLGPHNEQFF.

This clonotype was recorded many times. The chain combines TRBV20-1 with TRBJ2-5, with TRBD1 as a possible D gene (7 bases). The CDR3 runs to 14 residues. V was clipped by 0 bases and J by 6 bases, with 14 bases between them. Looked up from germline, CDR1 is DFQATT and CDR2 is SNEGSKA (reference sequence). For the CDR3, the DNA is TGCAGTGCTAGAGATCGTGCAGGGGGGCAGACCCAGTACTTC. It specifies CSARDRAGGQTQYF.

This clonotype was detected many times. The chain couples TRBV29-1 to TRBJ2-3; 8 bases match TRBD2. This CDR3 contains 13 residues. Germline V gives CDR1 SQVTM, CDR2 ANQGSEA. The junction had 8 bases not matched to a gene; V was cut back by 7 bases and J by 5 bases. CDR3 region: CSARSGRVDTQYF. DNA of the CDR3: TGCAGCGCAAGGAGCGGGAGAGTAGATACGCAGTATTTT.

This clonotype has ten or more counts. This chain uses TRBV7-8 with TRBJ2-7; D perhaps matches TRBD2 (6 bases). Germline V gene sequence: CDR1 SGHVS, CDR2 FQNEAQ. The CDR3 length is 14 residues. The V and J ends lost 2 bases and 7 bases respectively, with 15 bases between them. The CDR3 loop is CASSLLGGGAEQYF. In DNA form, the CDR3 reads TGTGCCAGCAGCTTATTAGGTGGAGGGGCGGAGCAGTACTTC.